This T cell receptor beta chain is from a study of a mutant IDH1 vaccine in newly diagnosed glioma. Across the study: Patients were given eight vaccinations, scheduled in weeks 1, 3, 5, 7, 11, 15, 19 and 23. A roughly 62% male, approximately 40% female split and a mean age of about 44 years characterized treated patients. Whole-study results and caveats: Pseudoprogression apparently tracked independently of changes in top peripheral T cell clonotypes.

As to time point: week 11, during vaccination. With topical imiquimod, each dose of the vaccine consisted of 300 ug of mutant IDH1 20-mer peptide. Comments on this clone: What it binds is unknown.

The repertoire was sequenced with immunoSEQ multiplex PCR; TCRdb's copy has only in-frame clones and lacks some. The data contain around 60,000 clones, approximately 90% of them singletons. The receptor was isolated from a man in his forties or fifties with glioma. This material consisted of PBMCs, taken from a glioma patient whose treatment included an IDH1 peptide vaccine.

CDR3 sequence reads: CATRDRVRYGYTF. For the CDR3, the DNA is TGTGCCACCCGGGACAGGGTACGGTATGGCTACACCTTC. The chain recombines TRBV28 with TRBJ1-2, with 9 positions matching TRBD1. The V gene end was trimmed by 10 bases and the J gene end by 5 bases; junction bases not matched to a gene: 8. The CDR3 has 13 amino acids. Per germline, CDR1 MDHEN and CDR2 SYDVKM.